This T cell receptor beta chain was recorded in a study of T-cell memory formation after mild COVID-19. TCRdb reanalysed the 5' RACE reads using MiXCR and keeps one entry per CDR3 protein. Here the sample spans 250,000 to 350,000 distinct CDR3 sequences, 14% being singletons. This clonotype was picked up a small number of times. Trimming shortened V by 9 bases and J by 1 base, and 4 bases separated the two germline ends. CDR1 and CDR2 from the germline V gene are MGHRA and YSYEKL. The CDR3 length is 12 residues. The chain carries TRBV4-1 and TRBJ2-6; D not resolved. This TCR derives from a man younger than 30 who had mild COVID-19 (a few samples of this study predate the infection). Cell type and time point are not known. Sample: PBMCs or a T cell subset sorted from them (not recorded which). The CDR3 protein is CASQSGANVLTF. The CDR3 DNA is TGCGCCAGTCAGTCTGGGGCCAACGTCCTGACTTTC.